This T cell receptor beta chain was identified in a study of blood T cells in healthy people across ages. Whole-study context: Template switching picked up about one barcoded beta molecule for each two T cells.

Alongside a J-beta primer mix, a sample-barcoded 5' primer served in a second PCR lasting about 7 to 12 cycles. MiXCR was run by TCRdb on the 5' RACE reads, yielding one entry per CDR3 protein. The sample records hundreds of thousands of distinct CDR3 sequences, more than 40% being singletons. General study results and limits: With age, beta diversity per million T cells declined roughly linearly, significantly by 40. There were more naive CD4+ cells and higher diversity in long-lived donors than in aged donors.

Notes on this clonotype: As yet, its antigen is unknown.

The germline gives CDR1 SGDLS, CDR2 YYNGEE. CDR3 size: 15 residues. With 2 bases clipped from V and 3 bases from J, the junction kept 3 bases outside the gene matches. Each donor gave around 9.3 milliliters of peripheral blood. This chain joins TRBV9 and TRBJ2-2, with 8 positions matching TRBD2. The sample comprised blood. This sequence was found in a man in his 60s in good health. The CDR3 DNA follows: TGTGCCAGCAGCGTCGGGGGGGCGTACACCGGGGAGCTGTTTTTT. It encodes CASSVGGAYTGELFF.